One and the same sample provided the 15 T cell receptor beta chains below, sequenced in a study of T cell changes during pregnancy in multiple sclerosis. TCRdb's copy holds only in-frame clones and misses some; the assay was immunoSEQ multiplex PCR. The table has about 38,000 clones, 88% seen once. The sample here was CD8+ T cells from peripheral blood mononuclear cells, taken in the third trimester of pregnancy. The receptors were sampled from a female donor with multiple sclerosis, enrolled in a pregnancy study.

The chain joins TRBV5-6 to TRBJ1-1; possible D gene TRBD1, 5 bases. Germline V gives CDR1 SGHDT, CDR2 YYEEEE. The CDR3 sequence is 14 residues long. V lost 3 bases and J 1 base, leaving 10 bases between the germline ends. CDR3 DNA sequence: TGTGCCAGCAGCTCCCTGACAGAGAACACTGAAGCTTTCTTT. This sequence encodes CASSSLTENTEAFF.

The rearrangement uses TRBV4-1 and TRBJ2-3; D remains ambiguous. The CDR3 runs 13 residues. With 5 bases removed from V and 2 bases from J, the gap between germline ends came to 8 bases. Germline V lookup: CDR1 MGHRA, CDR2 YSYEKL. Here the CDR3 DNA reads TGCGCCAGCAGCTTGGGCTTCACAGATACGCAGTATTTT. The encoded protein is CASSLGFTDTQYF.

The chain couples TRBV7-9 to TRBJ1-2; D ambiguous. V dropped 0 bases and J dropped 8 bases, with 7 bases sitting between them. This CDR3 comprises 12 residues. The germline CDR1 and CDR2 sequences are SEHNR and FQNEAQ (reference sequence). The CDR3, as DNA: TGTGCCAGCAGCTTAGCGGCTAGGGGCTACACCTTC. It is translated as CASSLAARGYTF.

This sequence joins TRBV6-1 and TRBJ2-7; TRBD2 might be the D (6 bases). The length of the CDR3 is 15 residues. The V end was cut by 3 bases, the J end by 0 bases, with 12 bases between. CDR1 is MNHNS, CDR2 SASEGT, per germline. CDR3 region: CASSESGRPSYEQYF. Here the CDR3 DNA reads TGTGCCAGCAGTGAGTCAGGGAGGCCCTCCTACGAGCAGTACTTC.

The chain employs TRBV5-5 and TRBJ2-7; tentatively, D is TRBD1 (6 bases). V shed 2 bases and J shed 3 bases, with 27 bases lying between them. Germline assignment: CDR1 SGHKS and CDR2 YYEKEE (reference sequence). The CDR3 is 19 residues long. The CDR3 nucleotides read TGTGCCAGCAGCTTTTTAAGTTTTGGGGGCTGGACGTATTACTACGAGCAGTACTTC. It yields the protein CASSFLSFGGWTYYYEQYF.

This rearrangement joins TRBV5-1 to TRBJ2-7; 12 positions agree with TRBD2. The CDR3 contains 16 residues. Germline V gives CDR1 SGHRS, CDR2 YFSETQ. V was clipped by 5 bases and J by 3 bases; unmatched bases: 9. The CDR3, as DNA: TGCGCCAGCAGTTTCGCTCCTAGCGGGGGGGACTACGAGCAGTACTTC. Residues: CASSFAPSGGDYEQYF.

In this sample, this clone is medium-sized. The genes are TRBV4-3 and TRBJ2-1; TRBD1 matches 8 bases. V trimming: 0 bases; J trimming: 4 bases; junction bases outside the gene matches: 2. This CDR3 has 15 residues. CDR1 is LGHNA and CDR2 is YSLEER in the germline V gene. The CDR3 DNA reads TGCGCCAGCAGCCAAGAACAGGGGGGTTACAATGAGCAGTTCTTC. It encodes CASSQEQGGYNEQFF.

CDR3 coding DNA: TGTGCCAGCAGCGTAGAAGCGGGCTCTAGCACAGATACGCAGTATTTT. This translates into CASSVEAGSSTDTQYF. The gene calls are TRBV9 and TRBJ2-3; a weak D match, TRBD2 (6 bases). Deletions cut 0 bases from V and 0 bases from J, with 11 bases between. The germline V gene encodes CDR1 SGDLS and CDR2 YYNGEE. CDR3 length: 16 amino acids.

The chain joins TRBV19 to TRBJ1-5, with TRBD1 as a possible D gene (5 bases). The V end was cut by 3 bases, the J end by 0 bases, with 12 bases between. Germline V gene data show CDR1 as LNHDA and CDR2 as SQIVND (reference sequence). CDR3 length equals 16 residues. The CDR3 is CASSIATEYSNQPQHF. CDR3 nucleotide sequence: TGTGCCAGTAGTATCGCGACAGAATATAGCAATCAGCCCCAGCATTTT. The full variable domain, with the rest looked up from reference TRBV19 and TRBJ1-5, is DGGITQSPKYLFRKEGQNVTLSCEQNLNHDAMYWYRQDPGQGLRLIYYSQIVNDFQKGDIAEGYSVSREKKESFPLTVTSAQKNPTAFYLCASSIATEYSNQPQHFGDGTRLSIL.

This chain uses TRBV30 with TRBJ2-5, with 7 bases identical to TRBD1. J lost 5 bases, V lost 5 bases, and 11 bases had no gene match. Germline assignment: CDR1 GTSNPN and CDR2 SVGIG (reference sequence). The CDR3 runs 14 residues. The CDR3 DNA reads as TGTGCCTGGGATGTGACAGGGAGTAGGGAGACCCAGTACTTC. Amino acids: CAWDVTGSRETQYF.

The V and J genes are TRBV5-4 and TRBJ1-6; 7 bases align to TRBD1. J was trimmed by 7 bases and V by 4 bases; bases with no gene match: 14. This CDR3 comprises 17 residues. CDR1 and CDR2 from the germline V gene are SGHNT and YYREEE (reference sequence). CDR3 bases: TGTGCCAGCAGCGGGGGACAGACGACAAGCATCAATTCACCCCTCCACTTT. Its translation: CASSGGQTTSINSPLHF.

The CDR3 DNA reads TGTGCCAGCAGCCTAAAGGAAGGGGACAGTCGCGGGACCGGGGAGCTGTTTTTT. Amino acids: CASSLKEGDSRGTGELFF. The V call is TRBV7-9, the J call TRBJ2-2; 7 bases line up with TRBD1. This CDR3 is built from 18 residues. After removal of 5 bases from V and 5 bases from J, the junction contained 17 bases not matched to a gene. The germline V gene encodes CDR1 SEHNR and CDR2 FQNEAQ (reference sequence). Combining the CDR3 with reference TRBV7-9 and TRBJ2-2 gives the whole variable domain DTGVSQNPRHKITKRGQNVTFRCDPISEHNRLYWYRQTLGQGPEFLTYFQNEAQLEKSRLLSDRFSAERPKGSFSTLEIQRTEQGDSAMYLCASSLKEGDSRGTGELFFGEGSRLTVL.

The genes are TRBV29-1 and TRBJ2-2, with 10 bases fitting TRBD2. V lost 6 bases to trimming and J lost 5 bases; unmatched junction nucleotides: 9. Germline values: CDR1 SQVTM, CDR2 ANQGSEA. The CDR3 runs to 15 residues. As DNA, the CDR3 is TGCAGCGTCTCCCCTAGCGGGGGATATACCGGGGAGCTGTTTTTT. It is translated as CSVSPSGGYTGELFF.

The J gene is TRBJ2-7, the V gene TRBV7-2; TRBD1 is a possible D gene (5 bases). This CDR3 spans 16 amino acids. The V gene's germline CDR1 is SGHTA and CDR2 FQGNSA. V lost 0 bases, J lost 3 bases, and 15 bases lay in between. CDR3 in DNA: TGTGCCAGCAGCTTAGCGTCCGCAGGGAATGTCTACGAGCAGTACTTC. Translation gives CASSLASAGNVYEQYF.

The gene calls are TRBV19 and TRBJ2-7; no reliable D call. V lost 5 bases and J 4 bases, leaving 12 bases between the germline ends. This CDR3 has 13 amino acids. Germline-derived CDR1 and CDR2 are LNHDA and SQIVND (reference sequence). The CDR3 reads CASSSRRGYEQYF. In DNA form, the CDR3 reads TGTGCCAGTAGTTCCCGACGCGGTTACGAGCAGTACTTC.